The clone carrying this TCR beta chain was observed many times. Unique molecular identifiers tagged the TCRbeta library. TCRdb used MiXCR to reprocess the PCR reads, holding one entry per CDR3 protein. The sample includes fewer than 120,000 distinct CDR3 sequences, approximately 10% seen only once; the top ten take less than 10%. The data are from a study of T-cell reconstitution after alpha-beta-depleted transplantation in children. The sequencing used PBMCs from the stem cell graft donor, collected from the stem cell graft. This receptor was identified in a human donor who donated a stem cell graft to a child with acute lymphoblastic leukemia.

CDR3 nucleotide sequence: TGTGCCAGCAGCTTTAACAGGGTTTTCGGGGATACGCAGTATTTT. This codes for CASSFNRVFGDTQYF. The chain employs TRBV7-2 and TRBJ2-3; D is possibly TRBD1 (6 bases). The germline V gene encodes CDR1 SGHTA and CDR2 FQGNSA. V lost 3 bases and J 6 bases, leaving 16 bases between the germline ends. The CDR3 covers 15 residues.